The present T cell receptor (beta chain) was sequenced within a study of cytomegalovirus exposure and HLA in healthy donors. Across the study: In a previous analysis, 110 million or so unique TCR beta sequences were found from roughly 180 million T cells.

Unrecorded immune exposure was likely among donors, who were nominally healthy when sampled. This clone was counted only a few times. Its specificity is unknown. Germline CDR1 is SEHNR and CDR2 is FQNEAQ (reference sequence). V gave up 5 bases and J gave up 3 bases; unmatched junction bases: 8. This CDR3 is 17 amino acids long. Study-wide findings and caveats: Overall, roughly 150 TCR beta chains were annotated as cytomegalovirus-associated.

This PCR relied on a set of 60 Vbeta primers and 13 Jbeta primers. Profiling relied on immunoSEQ multiplex PCR, and the TCRdb table lists in-frame clones only, not all of them. The repertoire includes some 150,000 clones, roughly 76% of them detected once, and roughly 13% sits in the top ten. This receptor was identified in a woman aged 50 to 60 in good health and CMV-seronegative. The chain uses TRBV7-9 and TRBJ2-5, with 14 bases that match TRBD2. Sequenced sample: PBMCs. CDR3 protein: CASSRRLAGGLEETQYF. The CDR3 DNA reads as TGTGCCAGCAGCCGTCGACTAGCGGGGGGGCTAGAAGAGACCCAGTACTTC.